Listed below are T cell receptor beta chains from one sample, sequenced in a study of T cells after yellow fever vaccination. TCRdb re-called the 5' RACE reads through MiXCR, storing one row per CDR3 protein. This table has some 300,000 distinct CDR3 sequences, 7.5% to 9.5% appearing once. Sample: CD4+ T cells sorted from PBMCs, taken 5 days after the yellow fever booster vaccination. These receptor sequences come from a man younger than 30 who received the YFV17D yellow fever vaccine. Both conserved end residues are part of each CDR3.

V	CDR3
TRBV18	CASSPTEVYEQYF
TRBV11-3	CASSPSWTVVTGELFF
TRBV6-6	CANSGGDYGYTF
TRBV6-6	CASSPLAGGQGEQFF
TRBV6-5	CASSTRGGSRAYEQYF
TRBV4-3	CASSLRPAGVLDTQYF
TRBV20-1	CSARAGSSYNEQFF
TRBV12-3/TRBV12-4	CASGLVAGSYGYTF
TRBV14	CASSRLGGATEAFF
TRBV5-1	CASSQDRSTDTQYF
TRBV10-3	CAISDKRGTTGELFF
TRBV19	CASRPDGFYNEQFF
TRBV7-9	CASSLGTGSTDTQYF
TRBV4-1	CASSQSRSFSGNTIYF
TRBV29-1	CSVSGQGYTDTQYF
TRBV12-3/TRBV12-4	CASRTGDQTDTQYF
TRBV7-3	CASSIIGGANVLTF
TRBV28	CASTPRGQGNTGELFF
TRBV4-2	CASSQVNGDGYTF
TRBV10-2	CASLQSLNYGYTF
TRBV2	CASSELIEGIF
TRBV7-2	CASSKSRATDTQYF
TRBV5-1	CASSLDTPNYGYTF
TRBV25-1	CASSDSHRVNTEAFF
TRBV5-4	CASSLTGGWDTEAFF
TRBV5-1	CASSPSDFETQYF
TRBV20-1	CSAPDRVSETQYF
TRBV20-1	CSAPDRVRNEQYF
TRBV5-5	CASSWLTGQGVYFYGYTF
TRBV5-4	CASSLGVGGETQYF
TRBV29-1	CSGLQGTDTQYF
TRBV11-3	CASSLQGENNEQFF
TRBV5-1	CASSPEGTGGSPLHF
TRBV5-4	CASGLPGGGRDTQYF
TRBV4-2	CASSQWAGEETQYF
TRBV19	CASSARDRPLGYGAGELFF
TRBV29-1	CSVGGLEETQYF